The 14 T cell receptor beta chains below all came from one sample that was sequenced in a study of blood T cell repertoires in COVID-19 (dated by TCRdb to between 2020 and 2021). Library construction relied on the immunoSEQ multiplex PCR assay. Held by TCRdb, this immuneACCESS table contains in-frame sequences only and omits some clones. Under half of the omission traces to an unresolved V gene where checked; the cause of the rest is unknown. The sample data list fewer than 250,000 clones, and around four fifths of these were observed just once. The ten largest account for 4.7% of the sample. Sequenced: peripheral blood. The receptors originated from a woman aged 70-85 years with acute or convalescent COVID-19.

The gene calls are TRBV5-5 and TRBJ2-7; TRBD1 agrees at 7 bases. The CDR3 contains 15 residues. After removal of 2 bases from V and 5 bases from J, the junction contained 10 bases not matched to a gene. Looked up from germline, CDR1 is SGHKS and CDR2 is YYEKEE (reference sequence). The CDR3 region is CASSLPPTGRNEQYF. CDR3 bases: TGTGCCAGCAGCTTACCGCCGACAGGGAGAAACGAGCAGTACTTC.

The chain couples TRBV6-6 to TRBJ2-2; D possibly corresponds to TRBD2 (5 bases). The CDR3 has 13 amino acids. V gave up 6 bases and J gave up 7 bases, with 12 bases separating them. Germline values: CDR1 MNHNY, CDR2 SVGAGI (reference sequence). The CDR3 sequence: CASSPSRDGELFF. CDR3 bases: TGTGCCAGCAGCCCGTCCCGGGACGGGGAGCTGTTTTTT.

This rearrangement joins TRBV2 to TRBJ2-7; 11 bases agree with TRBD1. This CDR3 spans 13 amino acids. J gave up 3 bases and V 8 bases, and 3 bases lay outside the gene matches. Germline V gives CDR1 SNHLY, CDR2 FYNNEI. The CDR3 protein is CASRGTGGYEQYF. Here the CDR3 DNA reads TGTGCCAGCCGCGGGACAGGGGGCTACGAGCAGTACTTC.

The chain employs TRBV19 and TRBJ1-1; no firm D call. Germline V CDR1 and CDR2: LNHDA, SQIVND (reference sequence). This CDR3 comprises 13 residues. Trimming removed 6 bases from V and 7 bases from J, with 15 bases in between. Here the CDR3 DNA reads TGTGCCAGTAGCCCCGGAGACGTCCTTGAAGCTTTCTTT. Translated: CASSPGDVLEAFF.

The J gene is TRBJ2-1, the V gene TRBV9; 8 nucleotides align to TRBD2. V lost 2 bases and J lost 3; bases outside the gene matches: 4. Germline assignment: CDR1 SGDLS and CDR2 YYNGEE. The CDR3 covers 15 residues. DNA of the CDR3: TGTGCCAGCAGCGTGGGCGGGGGGTTCTACAATGAGCAGTTCTTC. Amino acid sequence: CASSVGGGFYNEQFF.

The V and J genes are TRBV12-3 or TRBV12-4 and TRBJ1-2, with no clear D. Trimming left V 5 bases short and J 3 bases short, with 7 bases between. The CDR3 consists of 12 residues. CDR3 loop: CASSPNYYGYTF. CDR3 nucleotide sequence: TGTGCCAGCAGTCCTAATTACTATGGCTACACCTTC.

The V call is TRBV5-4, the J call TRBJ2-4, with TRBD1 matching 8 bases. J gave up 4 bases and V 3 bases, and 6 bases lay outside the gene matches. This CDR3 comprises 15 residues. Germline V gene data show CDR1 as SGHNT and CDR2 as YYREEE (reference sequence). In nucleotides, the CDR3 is TGTGCCAGCAGCTCCGGAGGGGACAGGAAAAACATTCAGTACTTC. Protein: CASSSGGDRKNIQYF.

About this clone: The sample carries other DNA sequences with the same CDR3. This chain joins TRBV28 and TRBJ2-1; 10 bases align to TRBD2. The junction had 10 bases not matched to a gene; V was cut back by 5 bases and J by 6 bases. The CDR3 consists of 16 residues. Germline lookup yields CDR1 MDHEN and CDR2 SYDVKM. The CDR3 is CASSGPGLAPSNEQFF. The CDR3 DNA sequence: TGTGCCAGCAGTGGACCGGGACTAGCGCCCTCCAATGAGCAGTTCTTC.

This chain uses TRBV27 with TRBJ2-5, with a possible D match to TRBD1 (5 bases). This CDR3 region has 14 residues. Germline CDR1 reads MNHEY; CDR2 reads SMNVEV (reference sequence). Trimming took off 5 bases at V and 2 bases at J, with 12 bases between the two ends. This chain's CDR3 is CASSPWAGQETQYF. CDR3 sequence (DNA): TGTGCCAGCAGTCCCTGGGCAGGGCAAGAGACCCAGTACTTC.

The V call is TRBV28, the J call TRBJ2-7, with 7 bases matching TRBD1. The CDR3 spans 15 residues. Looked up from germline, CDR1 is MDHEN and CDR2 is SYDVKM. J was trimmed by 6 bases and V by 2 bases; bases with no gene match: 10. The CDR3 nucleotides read TGTGCCAGCAGTTTAAGTGGGACAGCCCCCTTCGAGCAGTACTTC. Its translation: CASSLSGTAPFEQYF.

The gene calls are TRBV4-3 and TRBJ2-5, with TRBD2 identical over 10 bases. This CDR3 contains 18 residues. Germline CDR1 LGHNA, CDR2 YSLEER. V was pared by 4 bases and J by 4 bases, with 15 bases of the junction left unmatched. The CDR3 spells CASSRTTRAGGSIETQYF. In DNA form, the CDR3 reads TGCGCCAGCAGCCGGACAACAAGAGCGGGGGGGAGCATAGAGACCCAGTACTTC.

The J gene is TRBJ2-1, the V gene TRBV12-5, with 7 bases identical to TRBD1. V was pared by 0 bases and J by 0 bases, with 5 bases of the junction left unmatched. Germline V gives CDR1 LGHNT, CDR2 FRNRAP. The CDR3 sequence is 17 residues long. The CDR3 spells CASGLVVTGSSYNEQFF. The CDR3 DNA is TGTGCTAGTGGTTTGGTAGTGACAGGGAGCTCCTACAATGAGCAGTTCTTC. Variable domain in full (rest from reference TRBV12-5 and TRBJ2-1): DARVTQTPRHKVTEMGQEVTMRCQPILGHNTVFWYRQTMMQGLELLAYFRNRAPLDDSGMPKDRFSAEMPDATLATLKIQPSEPRDSAVYFCASGLVVTGSSYNEQFFGPGTRLTVL.

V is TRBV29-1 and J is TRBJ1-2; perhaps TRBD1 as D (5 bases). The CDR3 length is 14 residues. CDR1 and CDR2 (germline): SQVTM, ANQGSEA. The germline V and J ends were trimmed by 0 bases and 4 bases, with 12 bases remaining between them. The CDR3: CSVEDRTGVYGYTF. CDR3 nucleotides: TGCAGCGTTGAAGATAGAACAGGAGTCTATGGCTACACCTTC.

In nucleotides, the CDR3 is TGTGCCAGCAGTTTAGCGGGGGACAGAGGCACCGGGGAGCTGTTTTTT. Protein: CASSLAGDRGTGELFF. This sequence joins TRBV5-4 and TRBJ2-2, with 9 bases aligning to TRBD2. The CDR3 totals 16 residues. Losses at the gene ends were 5 bases for V and 4 bases for J; bases not matched to a gene: 9. The germline V gene encodes CDR1 SGHNT and CDR2 YYREEE (reference sequence).